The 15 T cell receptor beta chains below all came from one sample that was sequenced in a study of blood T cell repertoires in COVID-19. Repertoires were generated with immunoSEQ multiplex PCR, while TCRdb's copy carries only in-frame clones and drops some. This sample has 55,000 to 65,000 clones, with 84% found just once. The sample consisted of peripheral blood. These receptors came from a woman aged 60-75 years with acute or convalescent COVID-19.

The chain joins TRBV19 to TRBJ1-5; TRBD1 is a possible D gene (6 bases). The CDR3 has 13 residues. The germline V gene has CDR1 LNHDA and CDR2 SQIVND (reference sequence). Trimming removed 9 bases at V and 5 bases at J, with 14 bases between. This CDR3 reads CASAGKGDQPQHF. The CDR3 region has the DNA TGTGCCAGCGCAGGGAAGGGGGATCAGCCCCAGCATTTT. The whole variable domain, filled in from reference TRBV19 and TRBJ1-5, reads DGGITQSPKYLFRKEGQNVTLSCEQNLNHDAMYWYRQDPGQGLRLIYYSQIVNDFQKGDIAEGYSVSREKKESFPLTVTSAQKNPTAFYLCASAGKGDQPQHFGDGTRLSIL.

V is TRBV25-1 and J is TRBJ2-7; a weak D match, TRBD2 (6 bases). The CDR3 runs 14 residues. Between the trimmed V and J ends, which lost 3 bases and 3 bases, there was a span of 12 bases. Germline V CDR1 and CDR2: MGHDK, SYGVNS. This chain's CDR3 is CASSDSGLIYEQYF. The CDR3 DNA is TGTGCCAGCAGTGATTCGGGACTGATCTACGAGCAGTACTTC.

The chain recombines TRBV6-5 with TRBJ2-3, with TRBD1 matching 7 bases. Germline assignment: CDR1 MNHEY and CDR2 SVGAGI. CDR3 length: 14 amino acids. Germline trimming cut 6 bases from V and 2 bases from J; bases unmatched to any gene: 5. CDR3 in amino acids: CASSLDRPTDTQYF. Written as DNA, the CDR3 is TGTGCCAGCAGCTTGGACAGGCCCACAGATACGCAGTATTTT.

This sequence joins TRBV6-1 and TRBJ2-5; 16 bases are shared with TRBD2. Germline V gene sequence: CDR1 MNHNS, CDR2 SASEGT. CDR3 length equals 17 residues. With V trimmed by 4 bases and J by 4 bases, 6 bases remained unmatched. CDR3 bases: TGTGCCAGCAGTGCGGGACTAGCGGGGGGGCATAGAGAGACCCAGTACTTC. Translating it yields CASSAGLAGGHRETQYF.

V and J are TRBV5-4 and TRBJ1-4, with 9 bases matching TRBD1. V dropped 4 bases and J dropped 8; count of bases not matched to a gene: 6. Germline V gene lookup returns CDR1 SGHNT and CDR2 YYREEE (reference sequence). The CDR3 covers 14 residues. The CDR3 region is CASSVDRGREKLFF. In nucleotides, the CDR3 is TGTGCCAGCAGCGTGGACAGGGGAAGAGAAAAACTGTTTTTT. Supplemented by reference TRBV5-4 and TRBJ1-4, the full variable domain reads ETGVTQSPTHLIKTRGQQVTLRCSSQSGHNTVSWYQQALGQGPQFIFQYYREEENGRGNFPPRFSGLQFPNYSSELNVNALELDDSALYLCASSVDRGREKLFFGSGTQLSVL.

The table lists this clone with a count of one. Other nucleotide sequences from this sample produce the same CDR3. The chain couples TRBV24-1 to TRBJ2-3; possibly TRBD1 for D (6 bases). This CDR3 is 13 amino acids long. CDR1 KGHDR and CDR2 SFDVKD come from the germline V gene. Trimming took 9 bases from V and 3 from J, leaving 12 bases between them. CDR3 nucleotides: TGTGCCACCGGGGCAGGGGCGACAGATACGCAGTATTTT. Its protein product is CATGAGATDTQYF.

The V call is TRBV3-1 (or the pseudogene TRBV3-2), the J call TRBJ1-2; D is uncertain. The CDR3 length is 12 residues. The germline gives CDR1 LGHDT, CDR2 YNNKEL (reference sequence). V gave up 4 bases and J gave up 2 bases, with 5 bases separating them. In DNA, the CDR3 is TGTGCCAGCAGCCCCTCCAACTATGGCTACACCTTC. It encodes CASSPSNYGYTF.

CDR3 region: CSVSSTDTQYF. The CDR3, as DNA: TGCAGCGTGAGTAGCACAGATACGCAGTATTTT. This chain uses TRBV29-1 with TRBJ2-3, with unresolved D. V gave up 6 bases and J gave up 0 bases, with 4 bases separating them. The CDR3 runs 11 residues. Germline loops: CDR1 SQVTM, CDR2 ANQGSEA.

The CDR3 is CASRRTGGNEKLFF. The CDR3 bases are TGTGCCAGCAGGAGGACAGGGGGCAATGAAAAACTGTTTTTT. The rearrangement uses TRBV6-5 and TRBJ1-4; 11 nucleotides align to TRBD1. V shed 6 bases, J shed 5 bases, and the junction held 2 bases outside the gene matches. This CDR3 comprises 14 residues. The V gene's germline CDR1 is MNHEY and CDR2 SVGAGI.

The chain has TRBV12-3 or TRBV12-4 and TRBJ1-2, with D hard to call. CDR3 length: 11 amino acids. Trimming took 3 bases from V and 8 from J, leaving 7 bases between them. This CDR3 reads CASSFGEGYTF. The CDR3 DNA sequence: TGTGCCAGCAGTTTCGGGGAAGGCTACACCTTC.

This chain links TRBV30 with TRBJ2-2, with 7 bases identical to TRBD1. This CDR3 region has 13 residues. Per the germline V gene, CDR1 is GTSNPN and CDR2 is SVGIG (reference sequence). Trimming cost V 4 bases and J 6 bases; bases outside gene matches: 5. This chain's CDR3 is CAWTGQGAGELFF. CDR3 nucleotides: TGTGCCTGGACGGGGCAGGGGGCCGGGGAGCTGTTTTTT.

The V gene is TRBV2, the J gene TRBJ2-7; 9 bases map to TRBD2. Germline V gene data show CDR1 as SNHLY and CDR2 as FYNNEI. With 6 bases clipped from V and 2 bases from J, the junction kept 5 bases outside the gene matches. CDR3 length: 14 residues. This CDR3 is CASRRGGLAYEQYF. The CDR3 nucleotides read TGTGCCAGCAGGCGGGGGGGCCTCGCCTACGAGCAGTACTTC.

In DNA, the CDR3 is TGTGCCATCAGTGAGTCGGGGGGACTAGCGGCGAGCTCCTACAATGAGCAGTTCTTC. It is translated as CAISESGGLAASSYNEQFF. V is TRBV10-3 and J is TRBJ2-1; 11 bases line up with TRBD2. The germline V gene has CDR1 ENHRY and CDR2 SYGVKD. V was clipped by 0 bases and J by 0 bases; unmatched bases: 7. CDR3 length: 19 residues.

The CDR3 DNA follows: TGCGCCAGCAGCTTGACACAGGGTAACTATGGCTACACCTTC. Encoded protein: CASSLTQGNYGYTF. The rearrangement links TRBV5-1 to TRBJ1-2; the D gene is possibly TRBD1 (6 bases). V was clipped by 1 base and J by 1 base, with 8 bases between them. CDR1 SGHRS and CDR2 YFSETQ come from the germline V gene. The length of the CDR3 is 14 residues. The complete variable domain, with remaining parts taken from reference TRBV5-1 and TRBJ1-2, reads KAGVTQTPRYLIKTRGQQVTLSCSPISGHRSVSWYQQTPGQGLQFLFEYFSETQRNKGNFPGRFSGRQFSNSRSEMNVSTLELGDSALYLCASSLTQGNYGYTFGSGTRLTVV.

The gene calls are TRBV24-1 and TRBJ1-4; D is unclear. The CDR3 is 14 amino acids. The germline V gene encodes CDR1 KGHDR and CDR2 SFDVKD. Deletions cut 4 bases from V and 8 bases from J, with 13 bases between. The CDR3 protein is CATSEAFREEKLFF. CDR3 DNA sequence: TGTGCCACCAGTGAGGCGTTCCGGGAGGAAAAACTGTTTTTT.